A single sample gave rise to the 25 T cell receptor beta chains below, sequenced in a study of radiation and T cells in renal cell carcinoma. Here immunoSEQ multiplex PCR was the method, and the copy in TCRdb shows in-frame clones only, minus some. This sample has 100,000 to 150,000 clones, with around 83% found just once. As for time point: baseline pretreatment blood. The treatment is: 15 Gy SBRT to primary tumor, nephrectomy 4 weeks later. This specimen consisted of blood, obtained from a patient whose treatment included radiotherapy and nephrectomy. Receptors were obtained from an older woman with renal cell carcinoma.

The table lists this clone with a few counts. The chain links TRBV5-1 to TRBJ1-1; D is uncertain. CDR3 size: 15 residues. Per the germline V gene, CDR1 is SGHRS and CDR2 is YFSETQ. V gave up 0 bases and J gave up 1 base, with 10 bases separating them. Here the CDR3 DNA reads TGCGCCAGCAGCTTGGACGGGCAGGCGAACACTGAAGCTTTCTTT. It yields the protein CASSLDGQANTEAFF.

This clone was seen more than once but under ten times. This chain connects TRBV27 to TRBJ2-7; D might be TRBD2 (6 bases). V lost 2 bases, J lost 1 base, and 12 bases lay in between. In germline, CDR1 is MNHEY, CDR2 SMNVEV (reference sequence). The CDR3 totals 15 residues. In DNA, the CDR3 is TGTGCCAGCAGTTTAAGGGGAGGCCTATCCTACGAGCAGTACTTC. Its protein is CASSLRGGLSYEQYF.

The J gene is TRBJ1-5, the V gene TRBV28; perhaps TRBD1 as D (6 bases). Germline CDR1 and CDR2: MDHEN and SYDVKM. The CDR3 runs 17 residues. Deletions cut 3 bases from V and 2 bases from J, with 17 bases between. The chain's CDR3 is CASSFPPWGAGNQPQHF. DNA of the CDR3: TGTGCCAGCAGTTTCCCCCCTTGGGGGGCGGGCAATCAGCCCCAGCATTTT. Full variable domain (rest looked up from reference TRBV28 and TRBJ1-5): DVKVTQSSRYLVKRTGEKVFLECVQDMDHENMFWYRQDPGLGLRLIYFSYDVKMKEKGDIPEGYSVSREKKERFSLILESASTNQTSMYLCASSFPPWGAGNQPQHFGDGTRLSIL.

The chain employs TRBV5-1 and TRBJ2-2, with D possibly TRBD1 on 5 matching bases. The CDR3 sequence is 17 residues long. Germline V gene data show CDR1 as SGHRS and CDR2 as YFSETQ. V lost 0 bases, J lost 3 bases, and 15 bases lay in between. The CDR3 is CASSLELGRADTGELFF. CDR3 DNA: TGCGCCAGCAGCTTGGAGTTAGGCAGGGCCGACACCGGGGAGCTGTTTTTT.

This sequence joins TRBV2 and TRBJ2-7, with D possibly TRBD2 on 6 matching bases. This CDR3 is built from 13 residues. Between the trimmed V and J ends, which lost 11 bases and 2 bases, there was a span of 16 bases. Germline V gives CDR1 SNHLY, CDR2 FYNNEI. Written as DNA, the CDR3 is TGTGCCTTCCAAAGGGGACTGACCTACGAGCAGTACTTC. It codes for CAFQRGLTYEQYF.

This clone was seen a handful of times. The chain is built from TRBV9 and TRBJ1-3, with unresolved D. The CDR3 is made up of 11 amino acids. The V gene lost 7 bases and the J gene lost 7 bases, with 9 bases spanning the gap. Germline loops: CDR1 SGDLS, CDR2 YYNGEE. CDR3 sequence (DNA): TGTGCCAGCGGCATGATGAACACCATATATTTT. Its translation: CASGMMNTIYF.

This clone was seen more than once but under ten times. The chain uses TRBV6-1 and TRBJ2-3, with D possibly being TRBD1 (6 bases). The V end was cut by 10 bases, the J end by 3 bases, with 17 bases between. The CDR3 length is 14 residues. Per germline, CDR1 MNHNS and CDR2 SASEGT. DNA for the CDR3: TGTGCCACCTCTTGGGGCAGGGGTACAGATACGCAGTATTTT. Its protein is CATSWGRGTDTQYF.

This chain connects TRBV27 to TRBJ2-2; D might be TRBD1 (7 bases). Trimming pared 8 bases from V and 7 bases from J, leaving 17 bases between. Germline assignment: CDR1 MNHEY and CDR2 SMNVEV (reference sequence). The CDR3 length is 14 residues. CDR3 in amino acids: CASGSQGGGGELFF. In nucleotides, the CDR3 is TGTGCCAGCGGGTCTCAGGGGGGTGGCGGGGAGCTGTTTTTT.

J is TRBJ2-1 and V is TRBV4-3; 7 bases align to TRBD2. This CDR3 region has 17 residues. Germline V CDR1 and CDR2: LGHNA, YSLEER. V was pared by 0 bases and J by 4 bases, with 9 bases of the junction left unmatched. CDR3 coding DNA: TGCGCCAGCAGCCAAGATCGCAGAAGCGGGACGTACAATGAGCAGTTCTTC. Translated, it gives CASSQDRRSGTYNEQFF.

The chain couples TRBV25-1 to TRBJ2-1; TRBD2 is a possible D gene (5 bases). V lost 1 base, J lost 11 bases, and 12 bases lay in between. The germline gives CDR1 MGHDK, CDR2 SYGVNS. The CDR3 spans 13 residues. CDR3 region: CASSELRSDQQFF. The CDR3 region has the DNA TGTGCCAGCAGTGAATTGCGTAGCGACCAGCAGTTCTTC.

The gene calls are TRBV28 and TRBJ1-6; tentatively, D is TRBD1 (5 bases). The V end was cut by 4 bases, the J end by 10 bases, with 20 bases between. The CDR3 spans 16 residues. Germline-derived CDR1 and CDR2 are MDHEN and SYDVKM. CDR3 residues: CASSSPKGQGSSPLHF. CDR3 nucleotides: TGTGCCAGCAGTTCCCCCAAAGGGCAGGGCAGCTCACCCCTCCACTTT.

The chain joins TRBV2 to TRBJ2-1, with 8 positions matching TRBD1. V shed 9 bases and J 5 bases; nucleotides not matched to a gene: 12. The germline gives CDR1 SNHLY, CDR2 FYNNEI. The CDR3 runs to 15 residues. The CDR3, as DNA: TGTGCCAGTCCGACCCGGGACAGGTACGACAATGAGCAGTTCTTC. Translated, it gives CASPTRDRYDNEQFF.

V gene TRBV4-1 combines with J gene TRBJ2-7; 7 bases are shared with TRBD1. With V trimmed by 3 bases and J by 3 bases, 8 bases remained unmatched. The CDR3 is 15 amino acids. The germline V gene has CDR1 MGHRA and CDR2 YSYEKL. The CDR3 protein is CASSHRDSGDYEQYF. The CDR3 DNA follows: TGCGCCAGCAGCCACAGGGACAGTGGCGACTACGAGCAGTACTTC.

This clone appeared once. The rearrangement joins TRBV5-1 to TRBJ2-7; tentative D call: TRBD1 (6 bases). CDR3 length equals 13 residues. Trimming removed 4 bases from V and 3 bases from J, with 11 bases in between. From germline, CDR1 is SGHRS and CDR2 YFSETQ. The CDR3 loop is CASSPGQNYEQYF. DNA of the CDR3: TGCGCCAGCAGCCCGGGACAAAACTACGAGCAGTACTTC.

The chain employs TRBV7-2 and TRBJ2-7, with TRBD2 as a possible D gene (5 bases). V was clipped by 1 base and J by 6 bases, with 10 bases between them. The length of the CDR3 is 13 residues. Germline CDR1 SGHTA, CDR2 FQGNSA. The CDR3 DNA is TGTGCCAGCAGCTTAGTTGGAGGTCGCGAGCAGTACTTC. Amino acids: CASSLVGGREQYF.

CDR3 sequence: CASMGDSPLHF. As DNA, the CDR3 is TGTGCCAGTATGGGTGATTCACCCCTCCACTTT. The rearrangement uses TRBV6-1 and TRBJ1-6; D call uncertain. Germline V gives CDR1 MNHNS, CDR2 SASEGT. The CDR3 consists of 11 residues. V lost 9 bases, J lost 8 bases, and 8 bases lay in between.

This chain connects TRBV11-2 to TRBJ1-1; a weak D match, TRBD1 (6 bases). Deletions cut 1 base from V and 1 base from J, with 10 bases between. This CDR3 is 15 amino acids long. CDR1 and CDR2 from the germline V gene are SGHAT and FQNNGV. The CDR3: CASSLGTGKNTEAFF. CDR3 nucleotides: TGTGCCAGCAGCTTAGGTACAGGGAAGAACACTGAAGCTTTCTTT. Combining the CDR3 with reference TRBV11-2 and TRBJ1-1 gives the whole variable domain EAGVAQSPRYKIIEKRQSVAFWCNPISGHATLYWYQQILGQGPKLLIQFQNNGVVDDSQLPKDRFSAERLKGVDSTLKIQPAKLEDSAVYLCASSLGTGKNTEAFFGQGTRLTVV.

The chain recombines TRBV7-6 with TRBJ2-1, with D perhaps assigned TRBD1 or TRBD2 (5 bases each). V was pared by 5 bases and J by 0 bases, with 11 bases between. This CDR3 is built from 15 residues. The germline CDR1 and CDR2 sequences are SGHVS and FNYEAQ. This CDR3 reads CASSRGRASYNEQFF. The CDR3 nucleotides read TGTGCCAGCAGCCGGGGCAGGGCCTCCTACAATGAGCAGTTCTTC.

CDR3 DNA: TGTGCCAGCAGTGAGCGTCGGGGGACCGCGGTGAAGGGCTACACCTTC. Encoded protein: CASSERRGTAVKGYTF. The V and J genes are TRBV2 and TRBJ1-2; perhaps TRBD1 as D (5 bases). With 3 bases removed from V and 8 bases from J, the gap between germline ends came to 22 bases. The germline V gene has CDR1 SNHLY and CDR2 FYNNEI. The CDR3 sequence is 16 residues long. Complete variable domain (other parts from reference TRBV2 and TRBJ1-2): EPEVTQTPSHQVTQMGQEVILRCVPISNHLYFYWYRQILGQKVEFLVSFYNNEISEKSEIFDDQFSVERPDGSNFTLKIRSTKLEDSAMYFCASSERRGTAVKGYTFGSGTRLTVV.

In the case of this clone: A read error may explain this, as a much larger clone is one base away. This rearrangement joins TRBV6-1 to TRBJ1-1, with 7 bases identical to TRBD1. Germline lookup yields CDR1 MNHNS and CDR2 SASEGT. This CDR3 region has 15 residues. The CDR3 reads CASRELQGINTKAFF. The CDR3 nucleotides are TGTGCCAGCAGGGAGCTACAGGGGATAAACACTAAAGCTTTCTTT.

The rearrangement links TRBV2 to TRBJ2-7; D ambiguous. Germline V lookup: CDR1 SNHLY, CDR2 FYNNEI. The CDR3 runs to 13 residues. Trimming took 4 bases from V and 2 from J, leaving 9 bases between them. DNA of the CDR3: TGTGCCAGCAGTGCCCCCCTAACCTACGAGCAGTACTTC. This encodes CASSAPLTYEQYF.

As DNA, the CDR3 is TGTGCCAGCAGTTTGCTTGATGCTAACGAGCAGTACTTC. Protein product: CASSLLDANEQYF. J is TRBJ2-7 and V is TRBV28; no reliable D call. Trimming took 3 bases from V and 5 from J, leaving 11 bases between them. This CDR3 contains 13 residues. Germline V gene data show CDR1 as MDHEN and CDR2 as SYDVKM.

This sequence joins TRBV25-1 and TRBJ1-2; TRBD1 matches 7 bases. CDR3 length equals 13 residues. Germline values: CDR1 MGHDK, CDR2 SYGVNS. The ends lost 5 bases at V and 10 bases at J; junction bases unmatched: 10. CDR3 sequence: CASSRQGQGDYTF. CDR3 DNA sequence: TGTGCCAGCAGTCGACAGGGCCAAGGGGACTACACCTTC.

V gene TRBV28 combines with J gene TRBJ1-6; 8 nucleotides match TRBD1. Germline loops: CDR1 MDHEN, CDR2 SYDVKM. V dropped 3 bases and J dropped 7; count of bases not matched to a gene: 8. The CDR3 totals 16 residues. In nucleotides, the CDR3 is TGTGCCAGCAGTTTGCGCAGGGGGCATGGGAATTCACCCCTCCACTTT. This translates into CASSLRRGHGNSPLHF.

The chain couples TRBV25-1 to TRBJ1-1; no definite D call. From germline, CDR1 is MGHDK and CDR2 SYGVNS. V shed 6 bases and J shed 1 base, with 12 bases lying between them. The CDR3 loop spans 14 amino acids. This chain's CDR3 is CASSLRTPNTEAFF. The CDR3 bases are TGTGCCAGCAGCCTCCGGACGCCGAACACTGAAGCTTTCTTT.